The clone carrying this T cell receptor beta chain was seen only a few times. This entry is derived from a study of cytomegalovirus exposure and HLA in healthy donors. 13 Jbeta primers and 60 Vbeta primers were used for the PCR. Some clones are missing from TCRdb's copy, which holds only in-frame ones; the method was immunoSEQ multiplex PCR. The table has around 120,000 clones, less than 80% seen once. The germline gives CDR1 MNHEY, CDR2 SMNVEV (reference sequence). The CDR3 extends over 14 amino acids. V trimming: 3 bases; J trimming: 6 bases; junction bases outside the gene matches: 6. The receptor was isolated from a woman in her forties or fifties in good health and CMV-seropositive. The rearrangement links TRBV27 to TRBJ2-7; 9 bases match TRBD1. Sequencing was carried out using PBMCs. The CDR3 DNA reads TGTGCCAGCAGTTTTGGGACAGGGACAAGCGAGCAGTACTTC. Translated, it gives CASSFGTGTSEQYF.